This note documents a single T cell receptor (beta chain) sequence. Clones were sequenced by immunoSEQ multiplex PCR, and TCRdb holds only the in-frame ones, with some missing. The data show approximately 2,300,000 clones, 80% to 95% seen once. The entry originates in a study of shared clonotypes between healthy human individuals. Study-level background: Three plates were used per donor for CD4 naive, three for CD4 memory, two for CD8 naive and one for CD8 memory.

The CDR3 is 13 amino acids. In germline, CDR1 is KGHSH, CDR2 LQKENI. The V gene lost 6 bases and the J gene lost 5 bases, with 11 bases spanning the gap. The investigators split CD4+ cells into a CD45RA+ naive subset and a CD45RA-negative memory subset. The rearrangement joins TRBV18 to TRBJ1-5, with D unclear. Material: naive CD4+ T cells from PBMCs. The subset denotes: CD45RA+ positively selected. The TCR was taken from a man younger than 35 in good health. Some clones in this sample may be carry-over from other donors' samples. The DNA for the CDR3 is TGTGCCAGCTCCAAGGGTCTGGATCAGCCCCAGCATTTT. Translation gives CASSKGLDQPQHF.